The 21 T cell receptor beta chains in this list originate from one sample, sequenced in a study of blood T cell repertoires in COVID-19. Using immunoSEQ multiplex PCR, the repertoire was profiled, and TCRdb retains in-frame clones only, with some absent. The sample includes some 230,000 clones, roughly 89% of them seen just once. Sequenced input: peripheral blood. Receptors originate from a man aged 25 to 45 who had recovered from COVID-19.

The gene calls are TRBV7-2 and TRBJ2-2; 9 bases agree with TRBD1. The length of the CDR3 is 15 residues. Looked up from germline, CDR1 is SGHTA and CDR2 is FQGNSA. With V trimmed by 7 bases and J by 3 bases, 6 bases remained unmatched. The CDR3 protein is CASNVQGADTGELFF. The CDR3 DNA reads as TGTGCCAGCAATGTACAGGGGGCGGACACCGGGGAGCTGTTTTTT.

The chain is built from TRBV18 and TRBJ1-4; TRBD1 matches 8 bases. Germline-derived CDR1 and CDR2 are KGHSH and LQKENI. The CDR3 has 17 amino acids. V gave up 0 bases and J gave up 4 bases; unmatched junction bases: 7. The CDR3 nucleotides are TGTGCCAGCTCACCACCGACACAGGGGGTGATTAATGAAAAACTGTTTTTT. Translated, it gives CASSPPTQGVINEKLFF.

The chain couples TRBV6-6 to TRBJ1-4, with unresolved D. The V gene's germline CDR1 is MNHNY and CDR2 SVGAGI (reference sequence). V dropped 4 bases and J dropped 3 bases, with 15 bases sitting between them. This CDR3 contains 16 residues. The CDR3 DNA reads as TGTGCCAGCAGTTCCCGTGGAGGCAGCCCTAATGAAAAACTGTTTTTT. Protein product: CASSSRGGSPNEKLFF.

The chain couples TRBV5-1 to TRBJ1-6; D perhaps matches TRBD1 (5 bases). CDR1 SGHRS and CDR2 YFSETQ come from the germline V gene. CDR3 length: 15 residues. V was pared by 3 bases and J by 9 bases, with 16 bases between. Here the CDR3 reads CASSSGGGIGSPLHF. CDR3 DNA: TGCGCCAGCAGCTCCGGCGGGGGGATAGGTTCACCCCTCCACTTT.

The rearrangement joins TRBV6-5 to TRBJ2-1; D is possibly TRBD1 (6 bases). Germline CDR1 MNHEY, CDR2 SVGAGI. V lost 11 bases and J lost 0, with 11 bases in between. The CDR3 extends over 13 amino acids. The DNA for the CDR3 is TGTGCCGTCGAAGGGGGCTCCTACAATGAGCAGTTCTTC. Translation: CAVEGGSYNEQFF.

This clone was observed a few times. Other nucleotide sequences from this sample produce the same CDR3. The genes are TRBV19 and TRBJ1-1; D gene uncertain. The CDR3 is 12 residues long. The germline V gene has CDR1 LNHDA and CDR2 SQIVND (reference sequence). V was pared by 3 bases and J by 4 bases, with 6 bases between. The CDR3 DNA follows: TGTGCCAGTAGTATGGGAGGCACTGAAGCTTTCTTT. Its translation: CASSMGGTEAFF.

The chain uses TRBV3-1 (or the pseudogene TRBV3-2) and TRBJ2-7; D is possibly TRBD1 (5 bases). The germline CDR1 and CDR2 sequences are LGHDT and YNNKEL (reference sequence). This CDR3 is built from 13 residues. The V and J ends lost 4 bases and 5 bases respectively, with 12 bases between them. This chain's CDR3 is CASSPIQAHEQYF. DNA of the CDR3: TGTGCCAGCAGCCCAATACAGGCCCACGAGCAGTACTTC.

The chain recombines TRBV7-9 with TRBJ2-7; 7 bases match TRBD2. V gave up 0 bases and J gave up 5 bases; unmatched junction bases: 13. Germline loops: CDR1 SEHNR, CDR2 FQNEAQ (reference sequence). This CDR3 comprises 17 residues. The CDR3 loop is CASSLAGGSRYNHEQYF. CDR3 nucleotide sequence: TGTGCCAGCAGCTTAGCGGGGGGGTCAAGGTATAATCACGAGCAGTACTTC.

The J gene is TRBJ1-1, the V gene TRBV9; the D is unclear. Germline V gene lookup returns CDR1 SGDLS and CDR2 YYNGEE. CDR3 length: 16 residues. V dropped 2 bases and J dropped 0 bases, with 14 bases sitting between them. The CDR3 sequence is CASSVEMAVMNTEAFF. The CDR3 DNA reads as TGTGCCAGCAGCGTCGAAATGGCGGTTATGAACACTGAAGCTTTCTTT.

The V gene is TRBV5-6, the J gene TRBJ1-2, with 10 positions matching TRBD1. The CDR3 covers 17 residues. From germline, CDR1 is SGHDT and CDR2 YYEEEE. V dropped 1 base and J dropped 5; count of bases not matched to a gene: 11. The CDR3 coding sequence is TGTGCCAGCAGCTTGTTGGCTGGGACAGGGGCTATTTATGGCTACACCTTC. It codes for CASSLLAGTGAIYGYTF.

This rearrangement joins TRBV12-3 or TRBV12-4 to TRBJ1-2; 7 bases line up with TRBD1. V shed 5 bases, J shed 7 bases, and the junction held 4 bases outside the gene matches. This CDR3 is 12 amino acids long. CDR3 amino acids: CASSPRGSGYTF. The CDR3, as DNA: TGTGCCAGCAGTCCCAGGGGGTCTGGCTACACCTTC.

CDR3 sequence (DNA): TGTGCCATCAGTGATGCAAGGGGCTCCTCGAACACTGAAGCTTTCTTT. Translated: CAISDARGSSNTEAFF. V usage is TRBV10-3 and J usage is TRBJ1-1, with D possibly being TRBD1 (5 bases). V lost 3 bases and J 1 base, leaving 15 bases between the germline ends. Germline values: CDR1 ENHRY, CDR2 SYGVKD. The CDR3 covers 16 residues.

CDR3 in amino acids: CASSSFAGTGVRQPQHF. CDR3 nucleotides: TGTGCCAGCAGCTCCTTCGCCGGGACAGGGGTCCGGCAGCCCCAGCATTTT. J is TRBJ1-5 and V is TRBV11-3, with 10 nucleotides matching TRBD1. J gave up 7 bases and V 4 bases, and 13 bases lay outside the gene matches. CDR1 is SGHNT and CDR2 is YENEEA in the germline V gene. This CDR3 is built from 17 residues.

The chain joins TRBV5-6 to TRBJ2-1, with TRBD1 identical over 10 bases. Trimming took 4 bases from V and 3 from J; bases not matched to a gene: 13. This CDR3 has 18 amino acids. Germline values: CDR1 SGHDT, CDR2 YYEEEE. CDR3 in DNA: TGTGCCAGCAGCCAATTGACAGGGGGCTATTTCTTCTACAATGAGCAGTTCTTC. Translating it yields CASSQLTGGYFFYNEQFF.

The chain combines TRBV24-1 with TRBJ2-5; TRBD1 agrees at 8 bases. The V segment lost 0 bases and the J segment 4 bases; nucleotides outside the gene matches: 6. The CDR3 has 16 amino acids. CDR1 and CDR2 from the germline V gene are KGHDR and SFDVKD. The DNA for the CDR3 is TGTGCCACCAGTGATTTGAACAGGGGGAAGGGAGAGACCCAGTACTTC. Translated, it gives CATSDLNRGKGETQYF.

The chain combines TRBV10-3 with TRBJ2-2; D possibly corresponds to TRBD2 (5 bases). V was clipped by 9 bases and J by 7 bases, with 9 bases between them. Germline V gene lookup returns CDR1 ENHRY and CDR2 SYGVKD. This CDR3 has 11 amino acids. The CDR3 region is CAMSEGGELFF. CDR3 coding DNA: TGTGCCATGTCTGAGGGCGGGGAGCTGTTTTTT.

The chain employs TRBV7-8 and TRBJ2-3; the D is unclear. V lost 2 bases and J lost 2, with 14 bases in between. CDR1 and CDR2 from the germline V gene are SGHVS and FQNEAQ. The CDR3 spans 16 residues. The CDR3 protein is CASSLTSPRLTDTQYF. The CDR3 nucleotides read TGTGCCAGCAGCTTAACCTCTCCGCGACTCACAGATACGCAGTATTTT.

The V call is TRBV11-2, the J call TRBJ1-2; D unclear. V dropped 6 bases and J dropped 1 base, with 9 bases sitting between them. Germline-derived CDR1 and CDR2 are SGHAT and FQNNGV. The CDR3 consists of 13 residues. CDR3 amino acids: CASRAVNNYGYTF. The CDR3 DNA sequence: TGTGCCAGCAGGGCGGTCAATAACTATGGCTACACCTTC.

V and J are TRBV5-4 and TRBJ1-1; D remains ambiguous. The germline CDR1 and CDR2 sequences are SGHNT and YYREEE (reference sequence). This CDR3 comprises 12 residues. Deletions cut 1 base from V and 10 bases from J, with 11 bases between. CDR3: CASSLNGVGAFF. The CDR3 DNA reads TGTGCCAGCAGCTTGAATGGAGTTGGAGCTTTCTTT. The variable domain in full, completed from reference TRBV5-4 and TRBJ1-1, reads ETGVTQSPTHLIKTRGQQVTLRCSSQSGHNTVSWYQQALGQGPQFIFQYYREEENGRGNFPPRFSGLQFPNYSSELNVNALELDDSALYLCASSLNGVGAFFGQGTRLTVV.

CDR3 sequence reads: CASSFNSLSPLHF. The CDR3 nucleotides read TGTGCCAGTAGTTTTAACAGCCTCTCACCCCTCCACTTT. The chain has TRBV19 and TRBJ1-6; no clear D. The CDR3 is 13 amino acids. Trimming cost V 5 bases and J 10 bases, with 12 bases left between them. Germline values: CDR1 LNHDA, CDR2 SQIVND (reference sequence).

The rearrangement joins TRBV4-1 to TRBJ2-3, with TRBD2 matching over 8 bases. Germline V gene data show CDR1 as MGHRA and CDR2 as YSYEKL. This CDR3 contains 19 residues. V trimming: 3 bases; J trimming: 1 base; junction bases outside the gene matches: 15. As DNA, the CDR3 is TGCGCCAGCAGCCATCCTGGGGAGGCGGGGGGACCCGGCACAGATACGCAGTATTTT. It specifies CASSHPGEAGGPGTDTQYF.